These T cell receptor beta chains were read from a single sample in a study of T cell repertoires in cytomegalovirus infection. Antigens for these TCRs are unknown. One entry per CDR3 protein results from TCRdb running MiXCR on the reads. The repertoire has about 130,000 distinct CDR3 sequences, more than 25% of them found once; the top ten carry around three fifths. The sample here was CD8+ T cells from cultured PBMCs, taken from culture after CMV antigen stimulation. Source of these receptors: a human donor in good health (CMV status not recorded). Some clones in this sample may be carry-over from other donors' samples. Both conserved end residues are part of each CDR3. The order of the fields is D gene, clone size, J gene, V gene, CDR3 DNA, CDR3 protein. A D gene is named only where the DNA matches it firmly. Size is omitted from some rows. Given values are once, few, many or a class for expanded clones.

NA NA TRBJ2-7 TRBV20-1 TGCAGTGCCCCCGGGACCCTTCGGTACGAGCAGTACTTC CSAPGTLRYEQYF
TRBD1 NA TRBJ2-7 TRBV12-3/TRBV12-4 TGTGCCAGCAGCGGGACAGTCTACGAGCAGTACTTC CASSGTVYEQYF
NA NA TRBJ2-5 TRBV7-9 TGTGCCAGCAGCTTAGCCGACGCCCCGGGGGGCCAGGAGACCCAGTACTTC CASSLADAPGGQETQYF
NA NA TRBJ2-1 TRBV5-4 TGTGCCAGCAGCCCCAGGGTTTCGGGCTCCTACAATGAGCAGTTCTTC CASSPRVSGSYNEQFF
NA NA TRBJ1-1 TRBV12-3/TRBV12-4 TGTGCCAGCACCCCTTTGCGTCAGAGTAACACTGAAGCTTTCTTT CASTPLRQSNTEAFF
NA few TRBJ1-1 TRBV12-5 TGTGCTAGTGGTTTGGCAGGGGTCGGCATGAACACTGAAGCTTTCTTT CASGLAGVGMNTEAFF
NA NA TRBJ2-3 TRBV7-9 TGTGCCAGCAGCCCGTCCTCCGAGGGGCCCACAGATACGCAGTATTTT CASSPSSEGPTDTQYF
NA few TRBJ1-2 TRBV4-2 TGTGCCAGCAGCCCGAACAGTAGGGACGCGCGGCCCTATGGCTACACCTTC CASSPNSRDARPYGYTF
NA few TRBJ2-7 TRBV7-6 TGTGCCAGCAGCTTATCTTTCCAGGATGGAGAGCAGTACTTC CASSLSFQDGEQYF
NA NA TRBJ2-5 TRBV6-2/TRBV6-3 TGTGCCAGCAGTTATCCACCCCCGGAGACCCAGTACTTC CASSYPPPETQYF